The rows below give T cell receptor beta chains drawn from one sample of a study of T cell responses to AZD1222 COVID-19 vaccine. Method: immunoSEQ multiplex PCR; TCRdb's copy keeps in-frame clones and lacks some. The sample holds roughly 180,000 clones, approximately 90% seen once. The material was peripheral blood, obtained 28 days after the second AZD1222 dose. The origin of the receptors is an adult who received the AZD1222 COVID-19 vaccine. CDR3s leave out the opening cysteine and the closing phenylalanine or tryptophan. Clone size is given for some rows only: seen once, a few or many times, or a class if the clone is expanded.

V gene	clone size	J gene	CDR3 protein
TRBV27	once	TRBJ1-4	ASGHRASNEKLF
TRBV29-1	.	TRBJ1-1	SVQPRGRYGTEAF
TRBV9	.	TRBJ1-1	ASSVEASMNTEAF
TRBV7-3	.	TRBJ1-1	ASSSPPKGQGVDTEAF
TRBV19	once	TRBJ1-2	ASSVQDGYYGYT
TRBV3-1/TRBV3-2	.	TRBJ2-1	ASSRTSGYNEQF
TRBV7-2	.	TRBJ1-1	ASSLTGAMMNTEAF
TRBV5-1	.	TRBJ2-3	ASSLGGQGTDTQY
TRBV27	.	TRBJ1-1	ASSPQWDTEAF
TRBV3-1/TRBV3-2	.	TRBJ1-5	ASSQDSEDQPQH
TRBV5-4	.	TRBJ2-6	ASSLGYGANVLT
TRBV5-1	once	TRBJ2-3	ASRATSGSSTDTQY
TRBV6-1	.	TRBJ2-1	ASSERVASAYNEQF
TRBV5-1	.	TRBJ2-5	ASSLTVTGAGETQY
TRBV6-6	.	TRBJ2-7	ASSRTKSRGVDEQY
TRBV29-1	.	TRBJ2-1	SVGGSGTRNNEQF
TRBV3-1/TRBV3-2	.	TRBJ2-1	ASSRDSFNEQF
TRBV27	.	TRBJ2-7	ASSLDSFSYEQY
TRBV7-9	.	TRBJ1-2	ASSLVSVGYGYT
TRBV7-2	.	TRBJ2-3	ASSLGSGVSTDTQY
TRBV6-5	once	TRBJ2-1	ASSSPRGGYNEQF
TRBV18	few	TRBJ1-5	ASSPSLGGNQPQH
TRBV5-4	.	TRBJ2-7	ASSSRTSGTISSYEQY
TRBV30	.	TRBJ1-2	AWRRQEVYGYT
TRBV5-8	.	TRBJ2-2	ASTRRSGELF
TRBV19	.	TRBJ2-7	ASSGFQGPAYEQY
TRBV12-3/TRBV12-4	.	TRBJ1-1	ASSLWTEAF
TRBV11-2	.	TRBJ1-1	ASITRGKMENTEAF
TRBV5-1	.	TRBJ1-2	ASSLSAGGGYGYT
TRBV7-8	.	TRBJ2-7	ASSFTSGSWFEQY
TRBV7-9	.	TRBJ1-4	ASRQFPNEKLF
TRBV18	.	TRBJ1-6	ASSLPGNYNSPLH
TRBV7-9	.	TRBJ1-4	ASSPGRNEKLF
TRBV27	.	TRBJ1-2	ASSPLDISNYGYT
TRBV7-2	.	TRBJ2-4	ASSLGVAGLAKNIQY
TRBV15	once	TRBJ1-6	ATSPVDLGAGSPLH
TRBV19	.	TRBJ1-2	ASSTGSGPNYGYT
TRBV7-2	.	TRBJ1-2	ASSLAGQGAYGYT
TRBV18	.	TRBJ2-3	ASSPSVGAADTQY
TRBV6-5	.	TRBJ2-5	ATSDGVPETQY
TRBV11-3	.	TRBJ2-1	ASSLDRGAYNEQF
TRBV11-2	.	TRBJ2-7	ASSVLGGTDSYEQY
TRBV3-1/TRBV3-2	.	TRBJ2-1	ASSQDAGSYNEQF
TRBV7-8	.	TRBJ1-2	ASSLGQVYGYT
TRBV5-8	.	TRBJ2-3	ASSPRQSSTDTQY
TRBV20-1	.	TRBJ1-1	SASRTLGNTEAF
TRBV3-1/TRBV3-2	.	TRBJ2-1	ASSQDKSGRYNEQF
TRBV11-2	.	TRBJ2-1	ASSPILPTGGGYNEQF
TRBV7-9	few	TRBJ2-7	ASSLVGRGRNSYEQY
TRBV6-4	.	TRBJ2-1	ASSTASSNEQF
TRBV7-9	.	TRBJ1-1	ASSQAGEAF
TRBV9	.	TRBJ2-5	ASSVGVGIWETQY
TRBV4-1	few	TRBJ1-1	ASSQQTGREAF
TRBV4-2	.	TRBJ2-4	ASSLAKNIQY
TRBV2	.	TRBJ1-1	ASSGLENTEAF
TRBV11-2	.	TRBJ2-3	ASSSYPGRTQY
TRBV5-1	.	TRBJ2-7	ASRAGSYEQY